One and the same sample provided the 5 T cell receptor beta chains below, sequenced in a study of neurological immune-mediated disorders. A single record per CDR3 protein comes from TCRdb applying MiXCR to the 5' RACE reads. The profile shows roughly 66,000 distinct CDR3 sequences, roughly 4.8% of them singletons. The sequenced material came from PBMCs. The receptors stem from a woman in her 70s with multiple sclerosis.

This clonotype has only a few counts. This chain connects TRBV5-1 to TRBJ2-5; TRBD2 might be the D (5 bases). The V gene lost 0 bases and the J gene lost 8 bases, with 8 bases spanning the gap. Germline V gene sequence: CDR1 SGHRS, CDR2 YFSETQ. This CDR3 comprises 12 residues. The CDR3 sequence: CASSLAGLTQYF. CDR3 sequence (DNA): TGCGCCAGCAGCTTGGCCGGACTTACCCAGTACTTC.

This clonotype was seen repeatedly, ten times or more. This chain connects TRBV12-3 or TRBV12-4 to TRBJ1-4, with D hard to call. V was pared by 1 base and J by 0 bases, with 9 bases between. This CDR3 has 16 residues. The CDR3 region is CASSLGELSTNEKLFF. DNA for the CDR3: TGTGCCAGCAGTTTAGGGGAGCTCTCAACTAATGAAAAACTGTTTTTT.

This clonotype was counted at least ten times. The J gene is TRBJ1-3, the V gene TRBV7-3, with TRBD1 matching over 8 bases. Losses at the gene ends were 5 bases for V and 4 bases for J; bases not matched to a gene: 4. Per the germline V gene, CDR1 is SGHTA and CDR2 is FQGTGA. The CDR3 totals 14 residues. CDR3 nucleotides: TGTGCCAGCAGCCCTGACAGGGGCGGAAACACCATATATTTT. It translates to CASSPDRGGNTIYF.

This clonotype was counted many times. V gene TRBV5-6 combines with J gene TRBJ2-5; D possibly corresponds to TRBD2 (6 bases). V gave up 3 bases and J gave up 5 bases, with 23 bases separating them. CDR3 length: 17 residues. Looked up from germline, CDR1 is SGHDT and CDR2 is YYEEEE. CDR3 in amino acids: CASSSAGGRDLSETQYF. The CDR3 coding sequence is TGTGCCAGCAGCTCGGCAGGTGGCAGGGACTTATCGGAGACCCAGTACTTC.

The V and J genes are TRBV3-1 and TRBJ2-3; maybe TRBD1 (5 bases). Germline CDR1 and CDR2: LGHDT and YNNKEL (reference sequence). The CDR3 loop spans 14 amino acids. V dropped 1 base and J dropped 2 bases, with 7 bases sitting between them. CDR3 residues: CASSQGRATDTQYF. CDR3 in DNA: TGTGCCAGCAGCCAAGGCAGGGCCACAGATACGCAGTATTTT.